This is a list of T cell receptor beta chains from one sample in a study of T cell responses to AZD1222 COVID-19 vaccine. Here immunoSEQ multiplex PCR was the method, and the copy in TCRdb shows in-frame clones only, minus some. The sample holds 65,000 to 95,000 clones, 80% seen once. The sample was peripheral blood, taken on day 0 of AZD1222 vaccination. The receptor set was obtained from an adult in good health. The CDR3 runs from the conserved cysteine through the conserved F or W. D genes are given only for firm matches. The size entry is marked missing in some rows and otherwise reads once, few, many or a size class.

clone_size	v_call	j_call	d_call	cdr3_nt	cdr3_aa
.	TRBV7-6	TRBJ2-3	TRBD1	TGTGCCAGCAGCTTAGAGTCTGTCGACAGGGGTTACGCAGATACGCAGTATTTT	CASSLESVDRGYADTQYF
few	TRBV10-2	TRBJ1-2	.	TGCGCCAGCAGTGAGCAAGGGGGTACTAACTATGGCTACACCTTC	CASSEQGGTNYGYTF
.	TRBV19	TRBJ2-1	.	TGTGCCAGTAGTACATTAGCGGAGTACAATGAGCAGTTCTTC	CASSTLAEYNEQFF
.	TRBV5-1	TRBJ2-5	.	TGCGCCAGCAGACGGACTGGAGAGACCCAGTACTTC	CASRRTGETQYF
once	TRBV9	TRBJ2-1	TRBD2	TGTGCCAGCTCCAGAACGACTAGCGGAGATAGGCAGTTCTTC	CASSRTTSGDRQFF
.	TRBV27	TRBJ2-5	.	TGTGCCAGCAGTCACCGGGGGTACCAAGAGACCCAGTACTTC	CASSHRGYQETQYF
once	TRBV6-6	TRBJ1-2	TRBD1	TGTGCCACCTCCGGACAGGGGGTACACTATGGCTACACCTTC	CATSGQGVHYGYTF
few	TRBV12-3/TRBV12-4	TRBJ1-1	TRBD1	TGTGCCAGCAGATCGACAGGGGGCACTGAAGCTTTCTTT	CASRSTGGTEAFF
.	TRBV4-1	TRBJ1-5	.	TGCGCCAGCAGCCAAGATGGGGGGCCAAATCAGCCCCAGCATTTT	CASSQDGGPNQPQHF
.	TRBV2	TRBJ1-6	TRBD1	TGTGCCAGCAGTGAATGGGGACAGGCCATTGAACCCCTCCACTTT	CASSEWGQAIEPLHF
.	TRBV27	TRBJ1-2	TRBD1	TGTGCCAGCAGTTTGCAAAGGACAGGGGGCTATGGCTACACCTTC	CASSLQRTGGYGYTF
.	TRBV6-5	TRBJ1-5	.	TGTGCCAGCAGTTACTCCGGGCGGGGTCCCCCCATGCCCCAGCATTTT	CASSYSGRGPPMPQHF
.	TRBV30	TRBJ1-4	TRBD1	TGTGCCTGGTCCCGCGGGGGGACAGGGGGAGAAAAACTGTTTTTT	CAWSRGGTGGEKLFF
.	TRBV4-1	TRBJ1-2	.	TGCGCCAGCAGCCAAGCTACAGGCCACTATGGCTACACCTTC	CASSQATGHYGYTF
.	TRBV20-1	TRBJ2-4	.	TGCAGTGCTAGTCTAGGTCAGGGGGGCAAAAACATTCAGTACTTC	CSASLGQGGKNIQYF
.	TRBV14	TRBJ2-7	.	TGTGCCAGCAGCCAACTGATTGGGGGCGAGCAGTACTTC	CASSQLIGGEQYF
.	TRBV4-2	TRBJ1-2	TRBD1	TGTGCCAGCAGCCAAGATTCAGACAGGGGAGGAAACGGCTACACCTTC	CASSQDSDRGGNGYTF
.	TRBV7-3	TRBJ2-5	TRBD2	TGTGCCAGCAGCTTAACGTACGAAGCGGGGGGAGAGACCCAGTACTTC	CASSLTYEAGGETQYF
few	TRBV19	TRBJ1-5	.	TGTGCCAGTAGTATACAAGGGGAAAATCAGCCCCAGCATTTT	CASSIQGENQPQHF
.	TRBV7-9	TRBJ2-7	.	TGTGCCAGCAGCTTAGGGGAATCCTACGAGCAGTACTTC	CASSLGESYEQYF
.	TRBV20-1	TRBJ1-4	.	TGCAGTGCTAGTCTCCAGGGGATAAGTGAAAAACTGTTTTTT	CSASLQGISEKLFF
once	TRBV12-3/TRBV12-4	TRBJ2-7	.	TGTGCCAGCAGCCAATCCCCCGATTGGGGGCAGTACTTC	CASSQSPDWGQYF
.	TRBV3-1/TRBV3-2	TRBJ2-1	TRBD2	TGTGCCAGCAGCCCCGGGACTAGCGGGACCTCTTACAATGAGCAGTTCTTC	CASSPGTSGTSYNEQFF
.	TRBV30	TRBJ2-7	.	TGTGCCTGGGATCAGGTGCCGAGCTCCTACGAGCAGTACTTC	CAWDQVPSSYEQYF
.	TRBV6-5	TRBJ1-1	.	TGTGCCAGCAGTTCCAGCACTGAAGCTTTCTTT	CASSSSTEAFF
.	TRBV11-3	TRBJ2-3	TRBD2	TGTGCCAGCAGCCCCTACCAGGCGGGGGGCGGCCCAGATACGCAGTATTTT	CASSPYQAGGGPDTQYF
.	TRBV30	TRBJ1-4	TRBD1	TGTGCCTGGAGTCTGGCAGGGGGAAATGAAAAACTGTTTTTT	CAWSLAGGNEKLFF
.	TRBV18	TRBJ1-5	.	TGTGCCAGCTCTGCCGACTATAGCAATCAGCCCCAGCATTTT	CASSADYSNQPQHF
.	TRBV6-1	TRBJ1-1	.	TGTGCCAGCAGTGACACACCGGGACGGATAATGAACACTGAAGCTTTCTTT	CASSDTPGRIMNTEAFF
.	TRBV4-2	TRBJ1-6	.	TGTGCCAGCAGCCAAGACGCAGGGGACGATCCCCTCCACTTT	CASSQDAGDDPLHF
.	TRBV5-1	TRBJ1-4	.	TGCGCCAGCAGCTTGGAGGGGGGTAATGAAAAACTGTTTTTT	CASSLEGGNEKLFF
.	TRBV18	TRBJ1-1	.	TGTGCCAGCTCACCCCGGGTAGGGGAAGGTACTGAAGCTTTCTTT	CASSPRVGEGTEAFF
.	TRBV11-3	TRBJ1-1	.	TGTGCCAGCAGCTCTTCGATGAACACTGAAGCTTTCTTT	CASSSSMNTEAFF
.	TRBV2	TRBJ2-7	TRBD2	TGTGCCAGCAGTTACACGGCCTCGACTAGCGGGAGCCCTGGAGAGCAGTACTTC	CASSYTASTSGSPGEQYF
.	TRBV19	TRBJ2-2	TRBD1	TGTGCCAGTAGTATAGGTGAGGGACAGACGAACACCGGGGAGCTGTTTTTT	CASSIGEGQTNTGELFF
.	TRBV19	TRBJ2-1	TRBD1	TGTGCCAGTAGTATACAGGGACAGGGTTCTTACAATGAGCAGTTCTTC	CASSIQGQGSYNEQFF
few	TRBV19	TRBJ1-5	.	TGTGCCAGTAGTCTCGGAACGGGAGGCGGCAATCAGCCCCAGCATTTT	CASSLGTGGGNQPQHF
.	TRBV7-7	TRBJ2-1	TRBD1	TGTGCCAGCAGCTTGGGGACAGATGCCTCCTACAATGAGCAGTTCTTC	CASSLGTDASYNEQFF
once	TRBV3-1/TRBV3-2	TRBJ2-5	TRBD2	TGTGCCAGCAGCCATCCTGGGACTAGTTCCACGACTTGGGGGACCCAGTACTTC	CASSHPGTSSTTWGTQYF
once	TRBV10-3	TRBJ2-2	.	TGTGCCATCAGGACAACGGTGGGCACCGGGGAGCTGTTTTTT	CAIRTTVGTGELFF
.	TRBV19	TRBJ1-5	.	TGTGCCAGTAGGGCCACAGGAGCCCACAATCAGCCCCAGCATTTT	CASRATGAHNQPQHF
.	TRBV29-1	TRBJ2-1	.	TGCAGCGTTGTTTCAACAGCCCGAGGGTTCTTC	CSVVSTARGFF
.	TRBV4-1	TRBJ2-3	.	TGCGCCAGCAGCCAAGATTTTTCAGGGACAGATACGCAGTATTTT	CASSQDFSGTDTQYF
.	TRBV12-3/TRBV12-4	TRBJ2-2	.	TGTGCCAGCATCCCCTCCGGGCCCGGGGAGCTGTTTTTT	CASIPSGPGELFF
few	TRBV5-4	TRBJ1-6	TRBD1	TGTGCCAGCAGCTCCGGGACAGAGGGTTCACCCCTCCACTTT	CASSSGTEGSPLHF
.	TRBV30	TRBJ2-7	.	TGTGCCTGGTCAGCCTTGGGGGAGCAGTACTTC	CAWSALGEQYF
few	TRBV24-1	TRBJ2-5	TRBD1	TGTGCCACCAGTGATGACAGGGGCTGGGAGACCCAGTACTTC	CATSDDRGWETQYF
once	TRBV4-1	TRBJ2-7	TRBD1	TGCGCCAGCAGCCCGGGCGGGACAGGGGCGCTCTACGAGCAGTACTTC	CASSPGGTGALYEQYF
.	TRBV19	TRBJ1-5	.	TGTGCCAGTAGTATGGGGGGGTTTAGCAATCAGCCCCAGCATTTT	CASSMGGFSNQPQHF
.	TRBV2	TRBJ1-1	.	TGTGCCAGCACCCGGGACGGGGAGGATACTGAAGCTTTCTTT	CASTRDGEDTEAFF
.	TRBV27	TRBJ2-6	.	TGTGCCAGCAGAGAACAGAGCTCTGGGGCCAACGTCCTGACTTTC	CASREQSSGANVLTF
once	TRBV27	TRBJ2-1	TRBD2	TGTGCCAGCAGTTTCATTAGCGGGAGCTCCTACAATGAGCAGTTCTTC	CASSFISGSSYNEQFF
.	TRBV11-2	TRBJ2-3	.	TGTGCCAGCAGCTTAGGAGCCAGCACAGATACGCAGTATTTT	CASSLGASTDTQYF
few	TRBV9	TRBJ2-7	TRBD1	TGTGCCAGCAGGGACAGGGGGCTCGAGCAGTACTTC	CASRDRGLEQYF